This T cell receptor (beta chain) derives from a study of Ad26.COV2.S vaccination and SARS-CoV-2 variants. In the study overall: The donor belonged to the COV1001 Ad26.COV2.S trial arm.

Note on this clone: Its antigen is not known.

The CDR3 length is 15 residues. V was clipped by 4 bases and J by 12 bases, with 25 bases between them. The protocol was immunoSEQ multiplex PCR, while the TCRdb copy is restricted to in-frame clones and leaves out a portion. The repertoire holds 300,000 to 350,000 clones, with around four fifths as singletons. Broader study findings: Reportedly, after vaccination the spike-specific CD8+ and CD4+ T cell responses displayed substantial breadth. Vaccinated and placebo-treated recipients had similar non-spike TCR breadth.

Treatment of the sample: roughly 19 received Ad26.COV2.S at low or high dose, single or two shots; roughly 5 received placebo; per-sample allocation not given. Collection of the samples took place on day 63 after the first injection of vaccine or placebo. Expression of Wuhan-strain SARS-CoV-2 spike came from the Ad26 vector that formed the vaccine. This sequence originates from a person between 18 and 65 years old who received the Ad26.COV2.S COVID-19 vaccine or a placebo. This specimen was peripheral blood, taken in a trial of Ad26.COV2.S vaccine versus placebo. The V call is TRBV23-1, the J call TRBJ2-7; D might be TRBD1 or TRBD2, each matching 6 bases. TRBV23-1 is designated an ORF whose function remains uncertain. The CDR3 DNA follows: TGCGCCAGCAGTCCTCCCGCTATTCGGGGCGGAGGGGGGTACTTC. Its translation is CASSPPAIRGGGGYF.